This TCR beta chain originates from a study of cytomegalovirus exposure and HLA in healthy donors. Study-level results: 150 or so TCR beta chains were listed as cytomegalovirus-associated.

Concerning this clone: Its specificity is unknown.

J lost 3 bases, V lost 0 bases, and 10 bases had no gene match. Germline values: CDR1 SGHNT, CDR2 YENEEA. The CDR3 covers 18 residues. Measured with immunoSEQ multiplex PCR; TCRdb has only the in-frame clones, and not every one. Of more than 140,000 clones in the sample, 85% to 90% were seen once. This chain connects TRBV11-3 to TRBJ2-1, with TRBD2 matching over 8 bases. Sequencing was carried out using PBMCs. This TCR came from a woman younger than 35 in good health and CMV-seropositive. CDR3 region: CASSLEREGRNYYNEQFF. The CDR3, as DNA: TGTGCCAGCAGCTTAGAACGGGAGGGCCGTAACTACTACAATGAGCAGTTCTTC.